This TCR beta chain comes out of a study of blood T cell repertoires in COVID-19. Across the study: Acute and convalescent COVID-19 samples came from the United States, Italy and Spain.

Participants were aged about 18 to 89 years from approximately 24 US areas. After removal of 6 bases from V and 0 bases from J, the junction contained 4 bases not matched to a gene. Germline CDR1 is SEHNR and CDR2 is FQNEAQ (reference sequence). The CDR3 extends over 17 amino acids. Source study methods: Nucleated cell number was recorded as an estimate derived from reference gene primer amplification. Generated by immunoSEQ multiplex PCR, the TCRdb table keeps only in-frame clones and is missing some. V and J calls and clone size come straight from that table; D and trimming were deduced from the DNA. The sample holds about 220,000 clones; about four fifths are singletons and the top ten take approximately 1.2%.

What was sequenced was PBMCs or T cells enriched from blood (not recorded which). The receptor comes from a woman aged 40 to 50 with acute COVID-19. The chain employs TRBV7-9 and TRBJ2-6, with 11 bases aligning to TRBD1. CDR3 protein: CASRSGTGGSGANVLTF. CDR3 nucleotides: TGTGCCAGCAGGTCCGGGACAGGGGGCTCTGGGGCCAACGTCCTGACTTTC. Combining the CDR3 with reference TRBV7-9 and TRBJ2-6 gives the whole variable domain DTGVSQNPRHKITKRGQNVTFRCDPISEHNRLYWYRQTLGQGPEFLTYFQNEAQLEKSRLLSDRFSAERPKGSFSTLEIQRTEQGDSAMYLCASRSGTGGSGANVLTFGAGSRLTVL.